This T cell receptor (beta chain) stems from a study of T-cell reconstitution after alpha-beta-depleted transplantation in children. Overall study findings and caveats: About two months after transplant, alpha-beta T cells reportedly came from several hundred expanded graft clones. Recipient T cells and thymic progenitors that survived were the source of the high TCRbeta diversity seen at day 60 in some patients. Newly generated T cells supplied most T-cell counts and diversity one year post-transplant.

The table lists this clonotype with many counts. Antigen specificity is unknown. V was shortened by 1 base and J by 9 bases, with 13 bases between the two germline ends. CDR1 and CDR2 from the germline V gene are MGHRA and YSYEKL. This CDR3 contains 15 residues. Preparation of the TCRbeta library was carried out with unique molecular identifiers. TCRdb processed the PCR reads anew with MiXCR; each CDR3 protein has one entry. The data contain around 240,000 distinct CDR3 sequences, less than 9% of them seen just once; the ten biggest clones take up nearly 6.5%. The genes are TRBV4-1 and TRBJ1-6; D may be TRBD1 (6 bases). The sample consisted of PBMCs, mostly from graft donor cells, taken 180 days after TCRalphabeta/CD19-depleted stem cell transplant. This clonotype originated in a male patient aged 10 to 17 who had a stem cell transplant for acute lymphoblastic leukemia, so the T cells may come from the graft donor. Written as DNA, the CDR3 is TGCGCCAGCAGCCAAGCGACAGGCCTTGGTTCACCCCTCCACTTT. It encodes CASSQATGLGSPLHF.